Here is one T cell receptor (beta chain) with its context. This entry belongs to a study of blood T cell repertoires in COVID-19. Profiling relied on immunoSEQ multiplex PCR, and the TCRdb table lists in-frame clones only, not all of them. Counted here are 140,000 or so clones, 70% to 80% occurring once; the ten biggest clones make up approximately 15%. Input material: peripheral blood. The sequence came from a man aged 45-65 years with acute or convalescent COVID-19.

CDR3 region: CASSQIDSHNEKLFF. The CDR3 coding sequence is TGTGCCAGCAGCCAAATTGACAGCCACAATGAAAAACTGTTTTTT. This chain joins TRBV3-1 (or the pseudogene TRBV3-2) and TRBJ1-4, with D perhaps matching TRBD1 (5 bases). V dropped 2 bases and J dropped 5 bases, with 12 bases sitting between them. The CDR3 runs to 15 residues. Per germline, CDR1 LGHDT and CDR2 YNNKEL (reference sequence).